This TCR beta chain appears in the sequencing data of a study of cytomegalovirus exposure and HLA in healthy donors. Overall study findings and caveats: The likely explanation for a cluster of highly shared sequence variants was sequencing artifact.

Worth noting for this clone: Its cognate antigen is unknown.

13 Jbeta primers and 60 Vbeta primers were used for the PCR. Generated by immunoSEQ multiplex PCR, the TCRdb table keeps only in-frame clones and is missing some. The sample records more than 85,000 clones, about 74% being singletons. The TCR originated in a male donor in good health and CMV-seropositive. Sequencing used PBMCs.

The CDR3 bases are TGTGCCAGCAGCCAAGTCTGGGCGCGGGAGGCGGGCAATGAGCAGTTCTTC. As protein: CASSQVWAREAGNEQFF. The chain carries TRBV14 and TRBJ2-1, with 8 bases aligning to TRBD2. After removal of 1 base from V and 6 bases from J, the junction contained 11 bases not matched to a gene. Germline CDR1 is SGHDN and CDR2 is FVKESK. CDR3 length equals 17 residues.